The entry that follows covers one TCR beta chain sequence. This CDR3 has 15 residues. Trimming left V 5 bases short and J 0 bases short, with 14 bases between. CDR1 and CDR2 from the germline V gene are LNHDA and SQIVND (reference sequence). Profiling relied on immunoSEQ multiplex PCR, and the TCRdb table lists in-frame clones only, not all of them. The table includes around 56,000 clones, 89% detected once. The record originates from a study of T cell changes during pregnancy in multiple sclerosis. V and J are TRBV19 and TRBJ2-7, with a tentative D call TRBD1 (5 bases). The sequence derives from a female donor with multiple sclerosis, enrolled in a pregnancy study. The sample here was peripheral blood, taken after pregnancy. CDR3 region: CASSAGISYSYEQYF. CDR3 in DNA: TGTGCCAGTAGTGCAGGGATTAGCTACTCCTACGAGCAGTACTTC.